These 8 T cell receptor beta chains share one sample of origin, sequenced in a study of primary melanoma T cells and metastatic recurrence (TCRdb year 2020). Receptor libraries were prepared by the immunoSEQ multiplex PCR assay. The source is immuneACCESS, and TCRdb retained only in-frame sequences with V and J called. Part of the clones is not carried over; for the studies checked, unresolved V genes explain less than half of this, and the remainder is unexplained. Here the sample has around 220 clones; over 75% occur a single time. Around 15% of the sample is taken by the ten largest. Sample: melanoma tumor tissue. These receptors were collected from a human donor with melanoma.

The chain carries TRBV18 and TRBJ2-7; 8 nucleotides line up with TRBD2. Germline V gene sequence: CDR1 KGHSH, CDR2 LQKENI. The CDR3 loop spans 14 amino acids. Trimming cost V 2 bases and J 6 bases; bases outside gene matches: 6. The CDR3 region has the DNA TGTGCCAGCTCACCAGTGGGACTAGAGGCCGAGCAGTACTTC. It codes for CASSPVGLEAEQYF.

The gene calls are TRBV11-3 and TRBJ2-4; TRBD2 is a possible D gene (5 bases). This CDR3 is 15 amino acids long. The germline V and J ends were trimmed by 5 bases and 7 bases, with 18 bases remaining between them. Per the germline V gene, CDR1 is SGHNT and CDR2 is YENEEA. CDR3 sequence: CASSPSGARRNIQYF. For the CDR3, the DNA is TGTGCCAGCAGCCCTTCAGGTGCGAGGAGGAACATTCAGTACTTC.

The chain carries TRBV11-3 and TRBJ2-5; D is undetermined. V dropped 3 bases and J dropped 2 bases, with 13 bases sitting between them. The CDR3 is 15 residues long. The germline CDR1 and CDR2 sequences are SGHNT and YENEEA. The CDR3 bases are TGTGCCAGCAGCTTGGGGATGGACCGACAAGAGACCCAGTACTTC. This translates into CASSLGMDRQETQYF. Variable domain in full (rest from reference TRBV11-3 and TRBJ2-5): EAGVVQSPRYKIIEKKQPVAFWCNPISGHNTLYWYLQNLGQGPELLIRYENEEAVDDSQLPKDRFSAERLKGVDSTLKIQPAELGDSAVYLCASSLGMDRQETQYFGPGTRLLVL.

V usage is TRBV30 and J usage is TRBJ1-2, with TRBD1 as a possible D gene (5 bases). The CDR3 is 13 residues long. Germline CDR1 GTSNPN, CDR2 SVGIG (reference sequence). The V and J ends lost 4 bases and 4 bases respectively, with 13 bases between them. This chain's CDR3 is CAWMAGGGYGYTF. CDR3 nucleotide sequence: TGTGCCTGGATGGCAGGTGGGGGCTATGGCTACACCTTC.

The gene calls are TRBV11-3 and TRBJ1-1; no firm D call. The length of the CDR3 is 16 residues. The V and J ends lost 3 bases and 1 base respectively, with 15 bases between them. Germline V lookup: CDR1 SGHNT, CDR2 YENEEA. CDR3 loop: CASSLAGRVGNTEAFF. Written as DNA, the CDR3 is TGTGCCAGCAGCTTGGCCGGGAGGGTTGGGAACACTGAAGCTTTCTTT.

The chain employs TRBV11-3 and TRBJ2-6, with D unclear. This CDR3 is built from 17 residues. Germline V lookup: CDR1 SGHNT, CDR2 YENEEA. Trimming took 4 bases from V and 5 from J, leaving 18 bases between them. The CDR3: CASSYHAPQSRANVLTF. The CDR3 nucleotides are TGTGCCAGCAGCTACCACGCGCCACAAAGTCGGGCCAACGTCCTGACTTTC.

This clone showed up just once. The chain recombines TRBV18 with TRBJ2-7; 8 positions agree with TRBD1. V trimming: 2 bases; J trimming: 2 bases; junction bases outside the gene matches: 5. The CDR3 totals 15 residues. Germline V lookup: CDR1 KGHSH, CDR2 LQKENI. DNA for the CDR3: TGTGCCAGCTCACCATCTCAGGGGGCTACCTACGAGCAGTACTTC. Protein: CASSPSQGATYEQYF.

To note about this clone: Other DNA sequences in the sample encode the same CDR3. The chain joins TRBV14 to TRBJ2-5, with TRBD2 as a possible D gene (5 bases). V lost 4 bases and J lost 2, with 17 bases in between. Germline V gives CDR1 SGHDN, CDR2 FVKESK. This CDR3 has 16 amino acids. The CDR3 nucleotides read TGTGCCAGCAGCCCCGGTCACCTAACTAGACAAGAGACCCAGTACTTC. Residues: CASSPGHLTRQETQYF.